This T cell receptor (beta chain) stems from a study of OX40 agonist ivuxolimab in advanced cancers. Study in general: As their treatment, patients were administered ivuxolimab, an agonistic anti-OX40 (CD134) antibody.

TCRdb keeps only in-frame clones here, not all; method: immunoSEQ multiplex PCR. The profile shows 30,000 to 40,000 clones, about 89% of them singletons. The V gene's germline CDR1 is SEHNR and CDR2 FQNEAQ (reference sequence). The V end was cut by 1 base, the J end by 0 bases, with 5 bases between. CDR3 length equals 14 residues. The receptor was isolated from an adult with an advanced solid tumor such as melanoma, head and neck, liver or kidney cancer. The V and J genes are TRBV7-9 and TRBJ2-3, with D unresolved. The source was CD4+ or CD8+ T cells sorted from blood, collected in a trial of the OX40 agonist ivuxolimab. The CDR3 sequence is CASSLDTSTDTQYF. CDR3 nucleotide sequence: TGTGCCAGCAGCTTAGATACTAGCACAGATACGCAGTATTTT.